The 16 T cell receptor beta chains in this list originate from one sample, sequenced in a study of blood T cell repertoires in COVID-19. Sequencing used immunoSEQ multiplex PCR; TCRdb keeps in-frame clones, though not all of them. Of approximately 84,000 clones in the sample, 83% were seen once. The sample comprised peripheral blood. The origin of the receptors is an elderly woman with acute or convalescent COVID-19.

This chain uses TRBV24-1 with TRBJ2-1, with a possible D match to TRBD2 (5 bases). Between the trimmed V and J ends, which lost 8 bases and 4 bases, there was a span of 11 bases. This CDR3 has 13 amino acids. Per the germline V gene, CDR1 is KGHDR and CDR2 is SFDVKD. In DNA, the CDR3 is TGTGCCACCAAAGACGAGGGATACAATGAGCAGTTCTTC. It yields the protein CATKDEGYNEQFF.

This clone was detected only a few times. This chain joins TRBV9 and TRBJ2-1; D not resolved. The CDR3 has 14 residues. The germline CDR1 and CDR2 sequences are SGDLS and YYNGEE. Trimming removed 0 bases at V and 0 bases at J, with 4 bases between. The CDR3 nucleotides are TGTGCCAGCAGCGTAGCCAGCTCCTACAATGAGCAGTTCTTC. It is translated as CASSVASSYNEQFF.

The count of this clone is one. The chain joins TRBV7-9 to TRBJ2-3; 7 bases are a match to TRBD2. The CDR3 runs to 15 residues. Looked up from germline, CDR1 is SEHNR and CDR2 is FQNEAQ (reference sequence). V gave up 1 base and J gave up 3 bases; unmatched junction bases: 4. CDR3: CASSLEGGRTDTQYF. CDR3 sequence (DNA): TGTGCCAGCAGCTTAGAGGGCGGGAGAACAGATACGCAGTATTTT.

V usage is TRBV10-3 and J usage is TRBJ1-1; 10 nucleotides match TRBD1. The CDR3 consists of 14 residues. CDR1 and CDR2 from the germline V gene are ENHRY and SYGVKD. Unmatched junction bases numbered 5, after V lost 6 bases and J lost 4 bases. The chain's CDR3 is CAIRPGQGITEAFF. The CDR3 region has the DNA TGTGCCATCAGACCGGGACAGGGGATCACTGAAGCTTTCTTT.

This CDR3 is CASSQLRQFNEKLFF. In nucleotides, the CDR3 is TGTGCCAGCAGCCAACTGAGGCAGTTTAATGAAAAACTGTTTTTT. This chain connects TRBV14 to TRBJ1-4; D remains ambiguous. V was shortened by 2 bases and J by 4 bases, with 11 bases between the two germline ends. The CDR3 runs to 15 residues. Germline loops: CDR1 SGHDN, CDR2 FVKESK.

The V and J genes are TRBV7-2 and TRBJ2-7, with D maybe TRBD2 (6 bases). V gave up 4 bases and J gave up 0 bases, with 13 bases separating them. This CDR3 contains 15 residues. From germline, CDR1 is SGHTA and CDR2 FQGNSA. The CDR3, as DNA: TGTGCCAGCAGCTCGTGGAGGGAACCCTCCTACGAGCAGTACTTC. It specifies CASSSWREPSYEQYF.

The CDR3 DNA follows: TGTGCCAGCAGTGGACAGAACACAGATACGCAGTATTTT. Residues: CASSGQNTDTQYF. The chain combines TRBV12-3 or TRBV12-4 with TRBJ2-3; perhaps TRBD1 as D (6 bases). The CDR3 runs 13 residues. The ends were cut back, 5 bases at V and 2 bases at J, with 8 bases in the middle.

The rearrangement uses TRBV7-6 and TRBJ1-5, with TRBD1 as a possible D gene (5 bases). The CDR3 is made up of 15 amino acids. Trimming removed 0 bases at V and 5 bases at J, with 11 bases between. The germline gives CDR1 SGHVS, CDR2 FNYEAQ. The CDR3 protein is CASSLAAGMDQPQHF. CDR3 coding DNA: TGTGCCAGCAGCTTAGCGGCAGGGATGGATCAGCCCCAGCATTTT.

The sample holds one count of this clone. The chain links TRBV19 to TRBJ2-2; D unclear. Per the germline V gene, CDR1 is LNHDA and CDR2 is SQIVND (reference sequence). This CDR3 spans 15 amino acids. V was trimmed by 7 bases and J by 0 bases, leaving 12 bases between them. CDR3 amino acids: CASTDGSANTGELFF. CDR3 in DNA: TGTGCCAGTACAGATGGCAGTGCGAACACCGGGGAGCTGTTTTTT.

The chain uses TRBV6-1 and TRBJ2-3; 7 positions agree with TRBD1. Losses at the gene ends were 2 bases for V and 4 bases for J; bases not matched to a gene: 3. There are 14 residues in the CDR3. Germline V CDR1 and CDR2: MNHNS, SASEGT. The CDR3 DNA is TGTGCCAGCAGTGAAAGGCAGGGGGCAGATACGCAGTATTTT. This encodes CASSERQGADTQYF.

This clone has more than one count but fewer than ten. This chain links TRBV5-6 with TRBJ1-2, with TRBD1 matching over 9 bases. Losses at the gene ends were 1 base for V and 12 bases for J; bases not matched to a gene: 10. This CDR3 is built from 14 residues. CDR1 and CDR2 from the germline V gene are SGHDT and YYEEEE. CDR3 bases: TGTGCCAGCAGCTTGCCCAACCGGGACAGGGAGCACACCTTC. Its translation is CASSLPNRDREHTF.

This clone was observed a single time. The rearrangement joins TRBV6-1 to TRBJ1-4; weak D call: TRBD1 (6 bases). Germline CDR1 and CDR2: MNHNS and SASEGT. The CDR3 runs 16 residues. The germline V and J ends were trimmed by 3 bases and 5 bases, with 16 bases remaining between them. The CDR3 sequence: CASSDFGGRPNEKLFF. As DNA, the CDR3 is TGTGCCAGCAGTGACTTCGGGGGGCGTCCAAATGAAAAACTGTTTTTT.

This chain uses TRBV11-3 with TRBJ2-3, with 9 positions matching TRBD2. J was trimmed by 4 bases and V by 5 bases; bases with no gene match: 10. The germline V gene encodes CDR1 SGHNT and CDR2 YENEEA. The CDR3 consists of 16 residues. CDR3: CASSLPLAGSSDTQYF. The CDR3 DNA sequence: TGTGCCAGCAGCCTGCCCCTAGCGGGAAGTTCAGATACGCAGTATTTT.

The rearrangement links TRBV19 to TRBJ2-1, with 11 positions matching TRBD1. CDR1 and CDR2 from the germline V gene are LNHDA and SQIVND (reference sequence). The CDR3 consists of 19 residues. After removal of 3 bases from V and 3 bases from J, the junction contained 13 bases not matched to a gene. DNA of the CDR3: TGTGCCAGTAGTATTTACTCGGGGGACAGGGGGTTATACTACAATGAGCAGTTCTTC. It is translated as CASSIYSGDRGLYYNEQFF.

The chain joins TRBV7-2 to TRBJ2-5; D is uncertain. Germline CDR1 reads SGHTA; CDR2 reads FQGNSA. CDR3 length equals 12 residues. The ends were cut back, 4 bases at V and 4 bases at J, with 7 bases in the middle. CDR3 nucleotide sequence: TGTGCCAGCAGCTCCTCTCGAGAGACCCAGTACTTC. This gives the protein CASSSSRETQYF.

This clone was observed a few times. The DNA of the CDR3 is TGTGCCAGCAGCTTATCTTCTAGCGCTGGGGCCAACGTCCTGACTTTC. It specifies CASSLSSSAGANVLTF. V usage is TRBV7-8 and J usage is TRBJ2-6; possible D gene TRBD2, 6 bases. This CDR3 is 16 amino acids long. The germline V gene has CDR1 SGHVS and CDR2 FQNEAQ. Between the trimmed V and J ends, which lost 2 bases and 2 bases, there was a span of 10 bases.